The clone carrying this T cell receptor (beta chain) occurred many times. As yet, its antigen is unknown. The TCR cDNA carried a universal primer site and UMIs from 5'RACE template switching. TCRdb analysed the 5' RACE reads with MiXCR anew, one entry per CDR3 protein. The top ten hold just under 20% of the sample, which has 250,000 to 400,000 distinct CDR3 sequences, around 4.5% seen once. This specimen comes from a study of T cells after yellow fever vaccination. Whole-study context: Low-cell-number fractions underwent preparation using SMART-Seq v4 Ultra Low Input.

Whole-study findings and limits: A weaker secondary response peaked on day 5, the primary on day 15. Reappearance after the booster was observed for most primary-vaccination clones (roughly 97% CD4, over 70% CD8).

CDR3 length: 15 residues. Deletions cut 4 bases from V and 11 bases from J, with 19 bases between. Germline CDR1 SGHRS, CDR2 YFSETQ. The receptor comes from a man between 18 and 29 years old who received the YFV17D yellow fever vaccine. This chain uses TRBV5-1 with TRBJ1-6, with D perhaps TRBD1 (6 bases). Sample: PBMCs, taken 15 days after the yellow fever booster vaccination. The DNA for the CDR3 is TGCGCCAGCAGCCCGTGGGACATAGGGAAGGCACCCCTCCACTTT. Residues: CASSPWDIGKAPLHF. The full variable domain, with the rest looked up from reference TRBV5-1 and TRBJ1-6, is KAGVTQTPRYLIKTRGQQVTLSCSPISGHRSVSWYQQTPGQGLQFLFEYFSETQRNKGNFPGRFSGRQFSNSRSEMNVSTLELGDSALYLCASSPWDIGKAPLHFGNGTRLTVT.